Listed here are 21 T cell receptor beta chains from one sample, sequenced in a study of blood T cell repertoires in COVID-19. TCRdb keeps only in-frame clones here, not all; method: immunoSEQ multiplex PCR. The sample yields 300,000 to 400,000 clones, roughly 86% seen once. Sample: peripheral blood. The source is a woman aged 55-70 years with COVID-19, enrolled during active disease.

The chain has TRBV6-5 and TRBJ1-1, with TRBD1 matching over 8 bases. The CDR3 spans 15 residues. Germline trimming cut 2 bases from V and 6 bases from J; bases unmatched to any gene: 8. Germline V gene lookup returns CDR1 MNHEY and CDR2 SVGAGI. The CDR3: CASSYQGQGAAEAFF. As DNA, the CDR3 is TGTGCCAGCAGTTACCAAGGGCAGGGGGCCGCTGAAGCTTTCTTT.

The chain couples TRBV11-1 to TRBJ1-4, with D tentatively TRBD1 (6 bases). CDR1 is SGHAT, CDR2 FQDESV, per germline (reference sequence). The CDR3 has 15 amino acids. V shed 5 bases and J shed 1 base, with 11 bases lying between them. The CDR3 DNA reads as TGTGCCAGCAGCGCAGAACAGGGAACTAATGAAAAACTGTTTTTT. Its protein is CASSAEQGTNEKLFF.

Here the CDR3 DNA reads TGCGCCAGCAGCTTTGGTGGACCTAGCCTGGTCACTGGGGAGCTGTTTTTT. Protein: CASSFGGPSLVTGELFF. The chain combines TRBV5-1 with TRBJ2-2, with D tentatively TRBD2 (5 bases). Trimming pared 2 bases from V and 8 bases from J, leaving 22 bases between. This CDR3 has 17 amino acids. Germline V gene sequence: CDR1 SGHRS, CDR2 YFSETQ.

CDR3 amino acids: CASGLGLAGGGSYNEQFF. The CDR3 DNA reads as TGTGCCAGCGGATTGGGACTAGCGGGGGGAGGGTCCTACAATGAGCAGTTCTTC. The rearrangement uses TRBV9 and TRBJ2-1; TRBD2 aligns across 15 bases. V dropped 7 bases and J dropped 1; count of bases not matched to a gene: 9. CDR3 size: 18 residues. CDR1 and CDR2 from the germline V gene are SGDLS and YYNGEE.

The chain carries TRBV6-5 and TRBJ2-7; 7 bases match TRBD1. From germline, CDR1 is MNHEY and CDR2 SVGAGI. CDR3 length: 15 residues. Unmatched junction bases numbered 11, after V lost 6 bases and J lost 3 bases. The CDR3 reads CASSHQGDGIYEQYF. The CDR3 DNA reads as TGTGCCAGCAGCCATCAGGGGGACGGTATCTACGAGCAGTACTTC.

The chain has TRBV3-1 (or the pseudogene TRBV3-2) and TRBJ1-6, with D hard to call. In germline, CDR1 is LGHDT, CDR2 YNNKEL (reference sequence). The CDR3 is 15 residues long. The V end lost 1 base, the J end lost 9 bases, and 13 bases lay between the germline ends. Here the CDR3 DNA reads TGTGCCAGCAGCCAAGCTGTCCGGGTCCTTTCACCCCTCCACTTT. This encodes CASSQAVRVLSPLHF.

V gene TRBV7-9 combines with J gene TRBJ2-2, with 7 bases that match TRBD1. The germline V gene has CDR1 SEHNR and CDR2 FQNEAQ (reference sequence). This CDR3 contains 13 residues. The V gene end was trimmed by 5 bases and the J gene end by 6 bases; junction bases not matched to a gene: 3. DNA for the CDR3: TGTGCCAGCAGCCCACAGGGGTCCGGGGAGCTGTTTTTT. Translated, it gives CASSPQGSGELFF.

The chain carries TRBV19 and TRBJ1-1; 7 bases align to TRBD1. The V gene's germline CDR1 is LNHDA and CDR2 SQIVND (reference sequence). V shed 6 bases and J 5 bases; nucleotides not matched to a gene: 6. CDR3 length equals 13 residues. CDR3 nucleotides: TGTGCCAGTAGCGGGACAGTTAGGACTGAAGCTTTCTTT. Its translation: CASSGTVRTEAFF.

The chain joins TRBV5-1 to TRBJ2-3; weak D call: TRBD1 (6 bases). The CDR3 extends over 16 amino acids. V was cut by 0 bases and J by 6 bases, with 17 bases left in between. Germline assignment: CDR1 SGHRS and CDR2 YFSETQ. Here the CDR3 DNA reads TGCGCCAGCAGCTTGGTGGACCCAGATACAGGGGATACGCAGTATTTT. It encodes CASSLVDPDTGDTQYF.

CDR3 region: CASSPLRTPEAFF. CDR3 DNA: TGTGCCAGCTCACCACTTCGGACTCCGGAAGCTTTCTTT. V gene TRBV18 combines with J gene TRBJ1-1; unclear D gene. Per the germline V gene, CDR1 is KGHSH and CDR2 is LQKENI. Trimming pared 1 base from V and 8 bases from J, leaving 11 bases between. This CDR3 is 13 amino acids long.

The chain recombines TRBV21-1 with TRBJ1-6. TRBV21-1 is flagged as a pseudogene. The CDR3 covers 15 residues. CDR3 residues: CASSKARGGDSPLHF. DNA of the CDR3: TGTGCCAGCAGCAAAGCGAGGGGAGGTGATTCACCCCTCCACTTT.

There are a few counts of this clone. The CDR3 spells CASSDLGTVSTDTQYF. Here the CDR3 DNA reads TGTGCCAGCAGTGATCTAGGGACAGTGAGCACAGATACGCAGTATTTT. V is TRBV2 and J is TRBJ2-3; TRBD1 matches at 7 bases. In germline, CDR1 is SNHLY, CDR2 FYNNEI. J gave up 0 bases and V 3 bases, and 6 bases lay outside the gene matches. The CDR3 covers 16 residues.

V is TRBV7-9 and J is TRBJ1-1, with D unresolved. V was trimmed by 2 bases and J by 7 bases, leaving 14 bases between them. Germline loops: CDR1 SEHNR, CDR2 FQNEAQ (reference sequence). CDR3 length equals 14 residues. The CDR3 DNA is TGTGCCAGCAGCTTAATTCGGCAAGGACTTGAAGCTTTCTTT. It codes for CASSLIRQGLEAFF.

The chain links TRBV28 to TRBJ1-4, with no clear D. Germline CDR1 MDHEN, CDR2 SYDVKM. V was pared by 4 bases and J by 10 bases, with 19 bases between. The CDR3 covers 15 residues. Written as DNA, the CDR3 is TGTGCCAGCAGTTCCCACAGTGACAATGCCGGAAAACTGTTTTTT. This codes for CASSSHSDNAGKLFF.

This chain joins TRBV7-3 and TRBJ2-2, with TRBD1 identical over 7 bases. Germline V gives CDR1 SGHTA, CDR2 FQGTGA. CDR3 size: 13 residues. Trimming at V came to 5 bases and at J to 6 bases, leaving 3 bases not matched to a gene. CDR3 sequence reads: CASSPTGAGELFF. CDR3 bases: TGTGCCAGCAGCCCTACAGGGGCCGGGGAGCTGTTTTTT.

This sequence joins TRBV12-3 or TRBV12-4 and TRBJ1-2; 7 nucleotides agree with TRBD1. J gave up 8 bases and V 3 bases, and 6 bases lay outside the gene matches. This CDR3 comprises 13 residues. The CDR3 sequence is CASSFQGEGGYTF. The CDR3 bases are TGTGCCAGCAGTTTTCAGGGGGAAGGAGGCTACACCTTC.

The rearrangement uses TRBV5-5 and TRBJ2-1, with 14 positions matching TRBD2. CDR3 length equals 15 residues. V trimming: 6 bases; J trimming: 9 bases; junction bases outside the gene matches: 8. Per the germline V gene, CDR1 is SGHKS and CDR2 is YYEKEE (reference sequence). CDR3: CASKGTSGGVGEQFF. CDR3 bases: TGTGCCAGCAAAGGGACTAGCGGGGGTGTCGGTGAGCAGTTCTTC.

The chain recombines TRBV7-2 with TRBJ2-2; TRBD2 might be the D (6 bases). This CDR3 is 16 amino acids long. The germline CDR1 and CDR2 sequences are SGHTA and FQGNSA. The germline V and J ends were trimmed by 7 bases and 0 bases, with 15 bases remaining between them. DNA for the CDR3: TGTGCCAGCACCCGTGGAGGGACCCCGAACACCGGGGAGCTGTTTTTT. Translating gives CASTRGGTPNTGELFF.

The chain recombines TRBV3-1 (or the pseudogene TRBV3-2) with TRBJ2-1, with 9 bases matching TRBD1. V lost 8 bases, J lost 5 bases, and 4 bases stayed unmatched. The germline V gene has CDR1 LGHDT and CDR2 YNNKEL (reference sequence). The CDR3 runs 13 residues. CDR3 residues: CASGQGINNEQFF. The CDR3 DNA reads as TGTGCCAGCGGACAGGGGATTAACAATGAGCAGTTCTTC.

This chain links TRBV28 with TRBJ1-1; D possibly corresponds to TRBD1 (5 bases). This CDR3 region has 11 residues. Germline V gene lookup returns CDR1 MDHEN and CDR2 SYDVKM. With 8 bases removed from V and 5 bases from J, the gap between germline ends came to 9 bases. Here the CDR3 DNA reads TGTGCCAGCCGGGGGGAGACTGAAGCTTTCTTT. It encodes CASRGETEAFF.

This clone was seen just once. The chain combines TRBV28 with TRBJ1-2; 11 nucleotides match TRBD1. The CDR3 spans 14 residues. V dropped 6 bases and J dropped 8; count of bases not matched to a gene: 8. Germline-derived CDR1 and CDR2 are MDHEN and SYDVKM. The CDR3 coding sequence is TGTGCCAGCAGGCCGGGACAGGGGGGGCGCGGCTACACCTTC. Residues: CASRPGQGGRGYTF.